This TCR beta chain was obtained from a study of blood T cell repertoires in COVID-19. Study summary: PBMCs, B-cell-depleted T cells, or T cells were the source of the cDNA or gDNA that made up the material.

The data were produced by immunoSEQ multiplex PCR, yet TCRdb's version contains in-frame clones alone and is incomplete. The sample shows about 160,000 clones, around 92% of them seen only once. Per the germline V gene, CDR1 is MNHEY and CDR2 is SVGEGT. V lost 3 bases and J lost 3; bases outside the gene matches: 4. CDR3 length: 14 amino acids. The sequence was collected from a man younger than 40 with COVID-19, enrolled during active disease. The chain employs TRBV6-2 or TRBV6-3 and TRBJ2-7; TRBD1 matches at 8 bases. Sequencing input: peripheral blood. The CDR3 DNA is TGTGCCAGCAGTTATGCAGGGGGCATCTACGAGCAGTACTTC. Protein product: CASSYAGGIYEQYF.